The rows below give T cell receptor beta chains drawn from one sample of a study of T cell responses to AZD1222 COVID-19 vaccine. Profiled with immunoSEQ multiplex PCR; TCRdb holds only in-frame clones, not every one. The specimen's table records about 140,000 clones. What was sequenced was peripheral blood. Receptors originate from an adult in good health. Both conserved end residues are part of each CDR3.

len,v_gene,CDR3aa
15,TRBV14,CASSLIAGAYNEQFF
15,TRBV11-2,CASSLVGVGNTEAFF
13,TRBV30,CAWMRRGSGELFF
15,TRBV6-5,CASSRDRGRYTEAFF
17,TRBV24-1,CATSVPTSGDCYSPLHF
14,TRBV7-6,CASSPGQGGNTIYF
16,TRBV11-2,CASSLSLPGVGDTQYF
15,TRBV19,CASRRKGQNWYEQYF
14,TRBV18,CASSDGESYNEQFF
13,TRBV10-3,CAIGRLAGYEQFF
13,TRBV12-3/TRBV12-4,CASSSGGPETQYF
17,TRBV6-2/TRBV6-3,CASSGFLTATSNQPQHF
17,TRBV14,CASSLTPDRGVGSPLHF
14,TRBV6-5,CASRQGPVQETQYF
22,TRBV11-3,CASSLEKSAERSRFSRAETQYF
15,TRBV7-2,CASSLGQGSSYEQYF
15,TRBV5-5,CASSPGRGGLNEQFF
14,TRBV9,CASRTGGVDYGYTF